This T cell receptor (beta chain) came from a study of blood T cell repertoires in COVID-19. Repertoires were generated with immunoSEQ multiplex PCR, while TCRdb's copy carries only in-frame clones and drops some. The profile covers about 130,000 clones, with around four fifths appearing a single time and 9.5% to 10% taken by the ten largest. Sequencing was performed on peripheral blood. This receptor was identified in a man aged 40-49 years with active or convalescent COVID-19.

CDR3 protein: CASSYGTGGRGGYTF. CDR3 nucleotide sequence: TGTGCCAGCAGTTACGGGACAGGGGGAAGGGGCGGCTACACCTTC. The rearrangement joins TRBV6-5 to TRBJ1-2; TRBD1 matches 11 bases. Germline assignment: CDR1 MNHEY and CDR2 SVGAGI. This CDR3 comprises 15 residues. J was trimmed by 8 bases and V by 2 bases; bases with no gene match: 7.